The 22 T cell receptor beta chains below all came from one sample that was sequenced in a study of monozygotic twins with inflammatory bowel disease. One entry per CDR3 protein, without DNA, is what TCRdb gives after re-calling the 5' RACE reads. In all, the sample yields fewer than 550,000 distinct CDR3 sequences. The material sequenced was blood. Source of these receptors: a human donor with ulcerative colitis or Crohn's disease, or a healthy co-twin of an affected twin (not recorded which).

The chain uses TRBV5-1 and TRBJ2-3; TCRdb reports TRBD1, a call that lacks DNA to check it against. The CDR3 loop spans 14 amino acids. CDR1 is SGHRS, CDR2 YFSETQ, per germline. The CDR3 loop reads CASQLPGSTDTQYF.

The chain uses TRBV6-2 or TRBV6-3 and TRBJ2-7; without DNA, the TCRdb call of TRBD1 cannot be checked. The CDR3 runs 15 residues. Germline lookup yields CDR1 MNHEY and CDR2 SVGEGT. The CDR3 is CASSHQDGQYYEQYF.

The chain carries TRBV3-1 and TRBJ1-1. Germline V gene lookup returns CDR1 LGHDT and CDR2 YNNKEL (reference sequence). This CDR3 comprises 14 residues. Here the CDR3 reads CASSQIGWFTEAFF.

V usage is TRBV19 and J usage is TRBJ1-1; with no DNA, the TCRdb D assignment of TRBD1 cannot be verified. The germline V gene encodes CDR1 LNHDA and CDR2 SQIVND (reference sequence). The CDR3 runs to 15 residues. The CDR3 region is CASSIDGQGGTEAFF.

The chain combines TRBV15 with TRBJ1-2; TCRdb calls TRBD1, which cannot be checked without DNA. The CDR3 is made up of 17 amino acids. Germline V lookup: CDR1 LNHNV, CDR2 YYDKDF (reference sequence). The CDR3 loop reads CATRRAGGLGANYGYTF.

J is TRBJ1-1 and V is TRBV4-1; TCRdb reports TRBD1, a call that lacks DNA to check it against. The germline V gene encodes CDR1 MGHRA and CDR2 YSYEKL. CDR3 length: 16 amino acids. CDR3 in amino acids: CASSQDHAARALEAFF.

This rearrangement joins TRBV20-1 to TRBJ2-3; no DNA is available, so the TRBD2 call from TCRdb remains unchecked. The CDR3 length is 15 residues. From germline, CDR1 is DFQATT and CDR2 SNEGSKA (reference sequence). The CDR3 is CSVIIKRGVADTQYF.

This rearrangement joins TRBV6-1 to TRBJ1-4. The V gene's germline CDR1 is MNHNS and CDR2 SASEGT. This CDR3 comprises 15 residues. This CDR3 reads CASRPLGTLGEKLFF.

The gene calls are TRBV7-8 and TRBJ2-2; as DNA is missing, the TRBD2 call by TCRdb cannot be tested. Germline V gives CDR1 SGHVS, CDR2 FQNEAQ. This CDR3 comprises 16 residues. The CDR3 here is CASTLLAGATTGELFF.

The chain has TRBV7-9 and TRBJ1-1; TCRdb picks TRBD1, but there is no DNA to check that call. The CDR3 has 15 amino acids. The germline V gene has CDR1 SEHNR and CDR2 FQNEAQ (reference sequence). CDR3 amino acids: CASSLSPDRDTEAFF.

The chain combines TRBV18 with TRBJ2-7; TCRdb selects TRBD1, and the lack of DNA leaves this call unchecked. The CDR3 is 14 residues long. CDR1 is KGHSH, CDR2 LQKENI, per germline. CDR3 sequence: CASSAGTPTYEQYF.

The rearrangement links TRBV5-1 to TRBJ2-2; TCRdb reports TRBD1, a call that lacks DNA to check it against. This CDR3 spans 13 amino acids. The V gene's germline CDR1 is SGHRS and CDR2 YFSETQ. This CDR3 reads CASSLERPGELFF.

The rearrangement joins TRBV6-5 to TRBJ1-2; TCRdb returns TRBD1, unconfirmable since there is no DNA. CDR3 length: 16 amino acids. In germline, CDR1 is MNHEY, CDR2 SVGAGI. Here the CDR3 reads CASSSRGLLARQGYTF.

The V and J genes are TRBV5-1 and TRBJ1-4; as DNA is missing, the TRBD1 call by TCRdb cannot be tested. The CDR3 spans 15 residues. The germline V gene has CDR1 SGHRS and CDR2 YFSETQ. CDR3 amino acids: CASSLVRDSSEKLFF.

V and J are TRBV20-1 and TRBJ1-5. Germline lookup yields CDR1 DFQATT and CDR2 SNEGSKA (reference sequence). The CDR3 totals 13 residues. CDR3 in amino acids: CSAREESGQPQHF.

The chain's CDR3 is CSVEVPRPGGENYGYTF. The chain employs TRBV29-1 and TRBJ1-2; there is no DNA to check the TCRdb D call of TRBD1. CDR1 SQVTM and CDR2 ANQGSEA come from the germline V gene. The CDR3 runs to 17 residues. The whole variable domain, remainder taken from reference TRBV29-1 and TRBJ1-2, is SAVISQKPSRDICQRGTSLTIQCQVDSQVTMMFWYRQQPGQSLTLIATANQGSEATYESGFVIDKFPISRPNLTFSTLTVSNMSPEDSSIYLCSVEVPRPGGENYGYTFGSGTRLTVV.

V and J are TRBV14 and TRBJ1-6. The CDR3 sequence is 17 residues long. CDR1 and CDR2 from the germline V gene are SGHDN and FVKESK. The chain's CDR3 is CASSQDRATSNNSPLHF.

This chain uses TRBV20-1 with TRBJ1-2; no DNA is available, so the TRBD1 call from TCRdb remains unchecked. Germline CDR1 DFQATT, CDR2 SNEGSKA (reference sequence). The CDR3 runs 12 residues. This CDR3 reads CSTGFGNYGYTF.

This chain uses TRBV7-3 with TRBJ2-3; TCRdb calls TRBD2, which cannot be checked without DNA. The CDR3 spans 19 residues. Germline CDR1 reads SGHTA; CDR2 reads FQGTGA. The CDR3 region is CASSLGGLAGVWGTDTQYF. Combining the CDR3 with reference TRBV7-3 and TRBJ2-3 gives the whole variable domain GAGVSQTPSNKVTEKGKYVELRCDPISGHTALYWYRQSLGQGPEFLIYFQGTGAADDSGLPNDRFFAVRPEGSVSTLKIQRTERGDSAVYLCASSLGGLAGVWGTDTQYFGPGTRLTVL.

The genes are TRBV20-1 and TRBJ2-3; the D call of TRBD2 rests on TCRdb alone, since no DNA is present to check it. CDR3 length: 21 amino acids. CDR1 is DFQATT, CDR2 SNEGSKA, per germline (reference sequence). CDR3 protein: CSARDLLGTSGGAGSTDTQYF.

The J gene is TRBJ2-1, the V gene TRBV7-2; TCRdb gives TRBD2 as the D gene, but with no DNA this cannot be confirmed. This CDR3 contains 15 residues. Germline CDR1 is SGHTA and CDR2 is FQGNSA. The CDR3 region is CASSGLAGSHNEQFF.

The V gene is TRBV29-1, the J gene TRBJ1-5; TCRdb gives TRBD1 as the D gene, but with no DNA this cannot be confirmed. The CDR3 covers 14 residues. Germline assignment: CDR1 SQVTM and CDR2 ANQGSEA. The CDR3 sequence is CSVSAGGSEQPQHF.